Presented here are 21 T cell receptor beta chains from one specimen sequenced in a study of identifying expanded T cells in peripheral blood. Produced via immunoSEQ multiplex PCR; TCRdb's table is partial and in-frame only. This table holds 130,000 or so clones, approximately 88% found once. The sequencing input was blood. Every receptor here comes from a person aged 18 to 75 in good health.

The rearrangement links TRBV6-1 to TRBJ1-1, with 8 bases fitting TRBD1. This CDR3 comprises 15 residues. V gave up 8 bases and J gave up 0 bases; unmatched junction bases: 8. Germline V CDR1 and CDR2: MNHNS, SASEGT. The CDR3 coding sequence is TGTGCCAGCCTCCGACAGGGGACTTTGAACACTGAAGCTTTCTTT. It codes for CASLRQGTLNTEAFF.

V and J are TRBV5-4 and TRBJ1-2; D call uncertain. Between the trimmed V and J ends, which lost 0 bases and 7 bases, there was a span of 16 bases. The CDR3 has 15 residues. The V gene's germline CDR1 is SGHNT and CDR2 YYREEE (reference sequence). The CDR3 coding sequence is TGTGCCAGCAGCTTGGATCCGTCGGGGTCAGGTGGCTACACCTTC. Translation: CASSLDPSGSGGYTF.

V is TRBV19 and J is TRBJ1-3; no definite D call. V lost 10 bases and J lost 3, with 16 bases in between. The CDR3 runs to 14 residues. Per the germline V gene, CDR1 is LNHDA and CDR2 is SQIVND (reference sequence). This CDR3 reads CATSPGRSGNTIYF. The CDR3 nucleotides are TGTGCCACCTCTCCGGGGAGGAGTGGAAACACCATATATTTT.

In this sample, this clone turned up once. The chain is built from TRBV5-6 and TRBJ1-1; 9 bases align to TRBD1. The CDR3 covers 17 residues. Per germline, CDR1 SGHDT and CDR2 YYEEEE. The J segment lost 4 bases and the V segment lost 4 bases, leaving 14 bases of the junction unmatched. CDR3 sequence reads: CASSPDSQGAIGTEAFF. The CDR3 bases are TGTGCCAGCAGCCCAGACTCACAGGGGGCCATTGGCACTGAAGCTTTCTTT.

V is TRBV6-5 and J is TRBJ1-1; D gene unclear. V lost 2 bases, J lost 5 bases, and 9 bases lay in between. From germline, CDR1 is MNHEY and CDR2 SVGAGI. The CDR3 contains 13 residues. CDR3 sequence reads: CASSYDEGTEAFF. The CDR3, as DNA: TGTGCCAGCAGTTACGATGAAGGGACTGAAGCTTTCTTT.

The chain carries TRBV6-5 and TRBJ1-3; no definite D call. V lost 0 bases, J lost 14 bases, and 23 bases lay in between. Per the germline V gene, CDR1 is MNHEY and CDR2 is SVGAGI. The CDR3 covers 16 residues. The CDR3 region is CASSYSGGYLRSGLYF. The CDR3 coding sequence is TGTGCCAGCAGTTACTCGGGCGGGTACCTGAGGAGCGGGTTATATTTT.

To note about this clone: This sample also contains other DNA sequences that code for the same CDR3. The rearrangement uses TRBV5-6 and TRBJ2-7; no firm D call. The germline V and J ends were trimmed by 0 bases and 4 bases, with 2 bases remaining between them. CDR3 length equals 11 residues. CDR1 and CDR2 from the germline V gene are SGHDT and YYEEEE. CDR3 amino acids: CASSLAYEQYF. Written as DNA, the CDR3 is TGTGCCAGCAGCTTGGCGTACGAGCAGTACTTC.

J is TRBJ2-7 and V is TRBV4-1, with 11 bases that match TRBD1. CDR1 is MGHRA and CDR2 is YSYEKL in the germline V gene. Losses at the gene ends were 4 bases for V and 1 base for J; bases not matched to a gene: 3. This CDR3 region has 15 residues. The CDR3 region has the DNA TGCGCCAGCAGCCGGGGGACAGGGGGGTCCTACGAGCAGTACTTC. Translating it yields CASSRGTGGSYEQYF.

The chain couples TRBV7-8 to TRBJ1-2, with D possibly TRBD1 on 6 matching bases. The CDR3 runs 13 residues. With 5 bases removed from V and 4 bases from J, the gap between germline ends came to 11 bases. CDR1 SGHVS and CDR2 FQNEAQ come from the germline V gene. The CDR3 DNA reads TGTGCCAGCAGCGAAGCACAGGGCTATGGCTACACCTTC. Its translation: CASSEAQGYGYTF.

The chain is built from TRBV7-8 and TRBJ1-3, with D maybe TRBD1 (6 bases). Germline CDR1 SGHVS, CDR2 FQNEAQ. Trimming removed 4 bases from V and 0 bases from J, with 16 bases in between. CDR3 length: 17 residues. Here the CDR3 DNA reads TGTGCCAGCAGCTGGGGGCGGGAAAAGCTCTCTGGAAACACCATATATTTT. Protein product: CASSWGREKLSGNTIYF.

This clone appeared once. J is TRBJ2-3 and V is TRBV9; either TRBD1 or TRBD2 may supply D (7 bases each). There are 22 residues in the CDR3. Germline V gene lookup returns CDR1 SGDLS and CDR2 YYNGEE. The germline V and J ends were trimmed by 4 bases and 0 bases, with 33 bases remaining between them. CDR3 sequence reads: CASSLDRGGGGDLGRSTDTQYF. The CDR3 nucleotides are TGTGCCAGCAGCCTCGATAGAGGGGGAGGGGGCGATCTGGGCCGTAGCACAGATACGCAGTATTTT.

The J gene is TRBJ2-7, the V gene TRBV6-6, with TRBD1 as a possible D gene (6 bases). The CDR3 covers 13 residues. Germline V gene data show CDR1 as MNHNY and CDR2 as SVGAGI (reference sequence). The V gene lost 5 bases and the J gene lost 2 bases, with 10 bases spanning the gap. In nucleotides, the CDR3 is TGTGCCAGCAGTACCGGACAGACCTACGAGCAGTACTTC. Encoded protein: CASSTGQTYEQYF.

V and J are TRBV18 and TRBJ1-1; D is ambiguous. Germline CDR1 is KGHSH and CDR2 is LQKENI. V was shortened by 0 bases and J by 1 base, with 9 bases between the two germline ends. The CDR3 has 15 residues. CDR3 in DNA: TGTGCCAGCTCACCACCGGGGTGGGAGAACACTGAAGCTTTCTTT. The encoded protein is CASSPPGWENTEAFF.

The rearrangement links TRBV7-2 to TRBJ2-1, with D perhaps matching TRBD1 (6 bases). Germline V gene sequence: CDR1 SGHTA, CDR2 FQGNSA. This CDR3 has 13 residues. V dropped 4 bases and J dropped 7 bases, with 11 bases sitting between them. The CDR3 DNA follows: TGTGCCAGCAGCTACTCAGGGGCGAATGAGCAGTTCTTC. Its translation: CASSYSGANEQFF. Drawing the rest from reference TRBV7-2 and TRBJ2-1, the complete variable domain is GAGVSQSPSNKVTEKGKDVELRCDPISGHTALYWYRQSLGQGLEFLIYFQGNSAPDKSGLPSDRFSAERTGGSVSTLTIQRTQQEDSAVYLCASSYSGANEQFFGPGTRLTVL.

The table lists this clone with many counts. This chain connects TRBV19 to TRBJ1-2; D remains ambiguous. The CDR3 consists of 13 residues. The germline V and J ends were trimmed by 3 bases and 7 bases, with 12 bases remaining between them. CDR1 LNHDA and CDR2 SQIVND come from the germline V gene (reference sequence). CDR3 amino acids: CASSITVLTGYTF. CDR3 DNA sequence: TGTGCCAGTAGTATCACTGTCCTAACTGGCTACACCTTC.

This clone was recorded a few times. V usage is TRBV7-9 and J usage is TRBJ1-2; D may be TRBD1 (5 bases). The CDR3 sequence is 14 residues long. V was shortened by 5 bases and J by 14 bases, with 24 bases between the two germline ends. CDR1 and CDR2 (germline): SEHNR, FQNEAQ (reference sequence). The CDR3 nucleotides are TGTGCCAGCAGCCCAGGGACGCATCCATCGGATAAGACCTTC. The encoded protein is CASSPGTHPSDKTF.

This clone appeared once. J is TRBJ2-1 and V is TRBV18, with TRBD1 as a possible D gene (5 bases). This CDR3 spans 14 amino acids. V lost 3 bases and J 7 bases, leaving 13 bases between the germline ends. The germline CDR1 and CDR2 sequences are KGHSH and LQKENI. The CDR3 bases are TGTGCCAGCTCACCCGCCCAGGACAAAAATGAGCAGTTCTTC. Translated, it gives CASSPAQDKNEQFF.

The rearrangement links TRBV6-5 to TRBJ1-4, with TRBD1 matching over 9 bases. This CDR3 has 16 amino acids. J lost 7 bases, V lost 3 bases, and 9 bases had no gene match. Germline CDR1 is MNHEY and CDR2 is SVGAGI. CDR3 amino acids: CASSYGTGPRVEKLFF. CDR3 coding DNA: TGTGCCAGCAGTTATGGGACAGGGCCAAGGGTTGAAAAACTGTTTTTT.

The chain uses TRBV7-7 and TRBJ2-2; tentatively, D is TRBD2 (5 bases). The CDR3 has 14 amino acids. Germline V CDR1 and CDR2: SSHAT, FNYEAQ (reference sequence). The ends were cut back, 8 bases at V and 4 bases at J, with 14 bases in the middle. The CDR3 nucleotides read TGTGCCAGCGGATCCTTAGGAGGCACCGGGGAGCTGTTTTTT. Protein sequence: CASGSLGGTGELFF.

This chain connects TRBV13 to TRBJ1-1, with D uncertain. From germline, CDR1 is PRHDT and CDR2 FYEKMQ (reference sequence). CDR3 size: 14 residues. Trimming pared 0 bases from V and 4 bases from J, leaving 9 bases between. The CDR3 nucleotides read TGTGCCAGCAGCTTAGGGCGGAGGACCACTGAAGCTTTCTTT. Protein: CASSLGRRTTEAFF.

The chain combines TRBV2 with TRBJ2-7; weak D call: TRBD2 (5 bases). There are 14 residues in the CDR3. Germline V CDR1 and CDR2: SNHLY, FYNNEI. V dropped 6 bases and J dropped 5 bases, with 17 bases sitting between them. The CDR3 loop reads CASRMGGPQNEQYF. The CDR3 DNA is TGTGCCAGCAGGATGGGCGGGCCGCAGAACGAGCAGTACTTC.